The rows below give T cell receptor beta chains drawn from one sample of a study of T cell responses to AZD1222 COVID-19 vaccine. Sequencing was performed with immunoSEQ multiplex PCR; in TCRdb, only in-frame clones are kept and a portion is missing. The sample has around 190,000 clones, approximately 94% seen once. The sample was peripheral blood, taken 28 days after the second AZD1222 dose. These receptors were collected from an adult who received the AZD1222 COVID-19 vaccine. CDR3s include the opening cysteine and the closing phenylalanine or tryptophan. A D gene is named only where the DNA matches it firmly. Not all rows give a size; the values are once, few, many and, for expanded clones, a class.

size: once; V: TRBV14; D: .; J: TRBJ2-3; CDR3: CASSPSYGPDTQYF; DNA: TGTGCCAGCAGCCCGAGTTACGGGCCGGATACGCAGTATTTT
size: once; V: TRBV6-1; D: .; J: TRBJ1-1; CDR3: CASSEKRRLNTEAFF; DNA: TGTGCCAGCAGTGAAAAGAGGAGACTGAACACTGAAGCTTTCTTT
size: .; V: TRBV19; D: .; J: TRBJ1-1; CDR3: CASSMEGVYTEAFF; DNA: TGTGCCAGTAGTATGGAGGGCGTGTACACTGAAGCTTTCTTT
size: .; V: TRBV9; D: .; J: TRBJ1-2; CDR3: CASSPRTDFNYGYTF; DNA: TGTGCCAGCAGCCCACGGACAGATTTTAACTATGGCTACACCTTC
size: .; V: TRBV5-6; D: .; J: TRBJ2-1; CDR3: CASSLYTAGRDHNEQFF; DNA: TGTGCCAGCAGCTTGTATACGGCGGGAAGAGACCACAATGAGCAGTTCTTC
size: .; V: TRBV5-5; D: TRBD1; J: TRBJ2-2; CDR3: CASMPTGQGPTGELFF; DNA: TGTGCCAGCATGCCAACTGGACAGGGACCCACCGGGGAGCTGTTTTTT
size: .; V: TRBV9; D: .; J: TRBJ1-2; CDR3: CASSVEGTAFYGYTF; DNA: TGTGCCAGCAGCGTAGAGGGGACTGCATTCTATGGCTACACCTTC
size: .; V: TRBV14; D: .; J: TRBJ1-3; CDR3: CASSQGSINTIYF; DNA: TGTGCCAGCAGCCAAGGGTCAATAAACACCATATATTTT
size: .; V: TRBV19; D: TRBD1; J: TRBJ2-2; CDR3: CASRGGTGYNTGELFF; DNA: TGTGCCAGTAGGGGCGGGACAGGGTACAACACCGGGGAGCTGTTTTTT
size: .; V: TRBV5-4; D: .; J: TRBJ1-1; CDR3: CATLGQMNTEAFF; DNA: TGTGCCACCTTGGGACAAATGAACACTGAAGCTTTCTTT
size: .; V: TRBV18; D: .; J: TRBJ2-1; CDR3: CASSPAGLRSYNEQFF; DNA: TGTGCCAGCTCACCGGCCGGACTTCGCTCCTACAATGAGCAGTTCTTC
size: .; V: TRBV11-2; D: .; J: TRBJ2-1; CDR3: CASSSHTSSYNEQFF; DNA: TGTGCCAGCAGCTCCCACACCAGCTCCTACAATGAGCAGTTCTTC
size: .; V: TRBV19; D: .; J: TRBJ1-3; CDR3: CASNTLSGNTIYF; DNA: TGTGCCAGTAATACCCTTTCTGGAAACACCATATATTTT
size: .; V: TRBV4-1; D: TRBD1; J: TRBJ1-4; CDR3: CASSQVVGGNEKLFF; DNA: TGCGCCAGCAGCCAAGTTGTAGGGGGCAATGAAAAACTGTTTTTT
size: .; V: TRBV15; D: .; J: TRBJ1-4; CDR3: CATSRVVGTTNEKLFF; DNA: TGTGCCACCAGCAGAGTTGTGGGCACAACTAATGAAAAACTGTTTTTT
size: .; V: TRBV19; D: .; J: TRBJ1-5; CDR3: CASSPVIQGLSGQPQHF; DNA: TGTGCCAGTAGTCCTGTCATACAGGGTTTATCGGGGCAGCCCCAGCATTTT
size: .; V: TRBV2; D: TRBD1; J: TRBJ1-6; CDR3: CASSRDRGPYNSPLHF; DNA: TGTGCCAGCAGCCGGGACAGGGGGCCTTATAATTCACCCCTCCACTTT
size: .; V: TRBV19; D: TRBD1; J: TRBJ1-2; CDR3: CATKRNRDRGNSNYGYTF; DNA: TGTGCCACAAAACGGAACCGGGACAGGGGGAATTCTAACTATGGCTACACCTTC
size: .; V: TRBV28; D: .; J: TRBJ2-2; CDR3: CASRTSPTGELFF; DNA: TGTGCCAGCCGGACATCCCCCACCGGGGAGCTGTTTTTT
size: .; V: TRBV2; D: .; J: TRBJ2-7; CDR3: CASSVRGYEQYF; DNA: TGTGCCAGCAGTGTGAGGGGCTACGAGCAGTACTTC
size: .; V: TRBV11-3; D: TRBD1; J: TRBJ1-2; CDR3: CASSPRQGVASNYGYTF; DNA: TGTGCCAGCAGCCCCAGGCAGGGGGTGGCCTCTAACTATGGCTACACCTTC
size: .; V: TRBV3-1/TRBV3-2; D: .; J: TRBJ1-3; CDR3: CASSQVDGSGNTIYF; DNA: TGTGCCAGCAGCCAAGTCGACGGCTCTGGAAACACCATATATTTT
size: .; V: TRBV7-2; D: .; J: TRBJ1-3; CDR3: CASSLAGSGNTIYF; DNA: TGTGCCAGCAGCTTAGCGGGGTCTGGAAACACCATATATTTT